Listed below are T cell receptor beta chains from one sample, sequenced in a study of T cell clonotyping in hematopoietic cell transplantation. Profiling relied on immunoSEQ multiplex PCR, and the TCRdb table lists in-frame clones only, not all of them. The table lists 27,000 or so clones, over 60% of them singletons. Sample: peripheral blood mononuclear cells, taken before stem cell transplant. These receptors were collected from a man in his forties or fifties with myelodysplastic syndrome. Some clones in this sample may be carry-over from other donors' samples. Each CDR3 is given with its conserved first and last residue. Each record gives: clone size, V gene, CDR3 length, D gene, J gene, CDR3 DNA, CDR3 protein. A D gene is named only where the DNA matches it firmly. Some rows mark clone size as missing; the rest say once, few, many or name a class of expanded clone.

abundance: .; v_gene: TRBV5-6; len: 14; d_gene: .; j_gene: TRBJ1-1; CDR3nt: TGTGCCAGCAGCGATTTTTTAGTGGACACTGAAGCTTTCTTT; CDR3aa: CASSDFLVDTEAFF
abundance: few; v_gene: TRBV28; len: 16; d_gene: .; j_gene: TRBJ1-2; CDR3nt: TGTGCCAGCAGTTTCTCCGCCACAGGGTACGGCTATGGCTACACCTTC; CDR3aa: CASSFSATGYGYGYTF
abundance: few; v_gene: TRBV5-8; len: 14; d_gene: .; j_gene: TRBJ2-3; CDR3nt: TGTGCCAGCAGCTTGCCCACTATGGCAGATACGCAGTATTTT; CDR3aa: CASSLPTMADTQYF